This T cell receptor beta chain was retrieved from a study of blood T cell repertoires in COVID-19. Study as a whole: Samples came from the United States, Italy and Spain, spanning acute and convalescent COVID-19. PBMCs, B-cell-depleted T cells, or T cells were the source of the cDNA or gDNA that made up the material.

CDR3 length: 15 amino acids. Germline lookup yields CDR1 SEHNR and CDR2 FQNEAQ (reference sequence). V was clipped by 2 bases and J by 5 bases; unmatched bases: 4. In the source study's methods: Reference gene primer amplification gave nucleated cell count estimates. Sequencing was performed with immunoSEQ multiplex PCR; in TCRdb, only in-frame clones are kept and a portion is missing. V and J calls and clone size are copied from that table; D and trimming were computed from the DNA. The sample has some 100,000 clones; 88% are singletons. The sequencing input was peripheral blood. This rearrangement joins TRBV7-9 to TRBJ2-3; TRBD2 matches at 10 bases. The TCR originated in a woman in her 70s with acute or convalescent COVID-19. CDR3 sequence: CASSLLAGVVDTQYF. The CDR3 nucleotides are TGTGCCAGCAGCTTACTAGCGGGAGTCGTAGATACGCAGTATTTT.